These T cell receptor beta chains were read from a single sample in a study of identical twins. One entry per CDR3 protein results from TCRdb running MiXCR on the 5' RACE reads. Seen here are 500,000 to 550,000 distinct CDR3 sequences, about a fifth observed once, and the top ten hold about 0.48%. The same sample was also used in a study of yellow fever vaccine responses in identical twins.

Sequencing used CD4+ T cells sorted from blood. All receptors come from a young woman in good health. Both conserved end residues are part of each CDR3. D genes are given only for firm matches. Only part of the rows carry a size: once, few, many, or a class if the clone is expanded.

>TRBV6-1|.|TRBJ2-2|.
TGTGCCACCCTGGACCTCAACACCGGGGAGCTGTTTTTT
CATLDLNTGELFF
>TRBV15|.|TRBJ2-1|.
TGTGCCACCAGCAGAGTTGGGCTAACCAATGAGCAGTTCTTC
CATSRVGLTNEQFF
>TRBV11-1|.|TRBJ2-2|.
TGTGCCAGCAGCCAAGGAGTAGGGTCATCGGAGCTGTTTTTT
CASSQGVGSSELFF
>TRBV10-3|.|TRBJ1-2|few
TGTGCCATCAGTGGGGACGAGGGCTCCACCTTC
CAISGDEGSTF
>TRBV6-5|.|TRBJ2-2|few
TGTGCCAGCAGTTACACCAGTCGGCCAGTCGCGAACACCGGGGAGCTGTTTTTT
CASSYTSRPVANTGELFF
>TRBV7-8|TRBD1|TRBJ2-7|.
TGTGCCAGCTCTATCATGGACAGGGGATACGAGCAGTACTTC
CASSIMDRGYEQYF
>TRBV4-1|TRBD1|TRBJ1-2|few
TGCGCCAGCAGCCAGGGACAGGGGGGAACTGGCTACACCTTC
CASSQGQGGTGYTF
>TRBV18|TRBD1|TRBJ1-6|few
TGTGCCAGCTCACCAAAAAAAGACAGGGGTGGTTCACCCCTCCACTTT
CASSPKKDRGGSPLHF
>TRBV7-9|TRBD2|TRBJ2-2|many
TGTGCCAGCGGGCGGGAGAGCCCTTCCGGGGAGCTGTTTTTT
CASGRESPSGELFF
>TRBV18|.|TRBJ1-1|few
TGTGCCAGCTCACGGGCCCTCTTGAACACTGAAGCTTTCTTT
CASSRALLNTEAFF
>TRBV12-3/TRBV12-4|TRBD2|TRBJ2-1|many
TGTGCCAGCAGTTTTGCGGTAGCGGGAATCCATGAGCAGTTCTTC
CASSFAVAGIHEQFF
>TRBV5-1|TRBD2|TRBJ2-1|few
TGCGCCAGCAGCCCCCTAGCGGGAGGGGGCTACAATGAGCAGTTCTTC
CASSPLAGGGYNEQFF
>TRBV29-1|TRBD2|TRBJ2-3|.
TGCAGCGTCTCAAAAATAGCGGGAGCCGGCCCAGATACGCAGTATTTT
CSVSKIAGAGPDTQYF
>TRBV23-1|.|TRBJ1-5|.
TGCGCCAGCATTCGCGGCAGACAGCCCCAGCATTTT
CASIRGRQPQHF
>TRBV20-1|.|TRBJ1-1|.
TGCAGTGCTTCACGTCCAGGGATGAACACTGAAGCTTTCTTT
CSASRPGMNTEAFF
>TRBV5-1|TRBD1|TRBJ1-2|.
TGCGCCAGCAGCTTGGATACAGGGGGCAGCTATGGCTACACCTTC
CASSLDTGGSYGYTF
>TRBV6-5|TRBD2|TRBJ2-1|.
TGTGCCAGCAGTTACTCGAAGACTAGCGGGAGTAATGAGCAGTTCTTC
CASSYSKTSGSNEQFF
>TRBV5-6|TRBD1|TRBJ2-1|few
TGTGCCAGCAGCTTCCTGAAAACAGGGGGCCCCTACAATGAGCAGTTCTTC
CASSFLKTGGPYNEQFF
>TRBV11-2|.|TRBJ1-2|.
TGTGCCAGCAGCTTAGGGGTGGCGGGGAACTATGGCTACACCTTC
CASSLGVAGNYGYTF
>TRBV28|.|TRBJ1-1|few
TGTGCCAGCAGCCTCTTTCTCCGGGGGAACACTGAAGCTTTCTTT
CASSLFLRGNTEAFF
>TRBV10-3|.|TRBJ1-2|few
TGTGCCATCCGGCAATTTTCTGGGAGTAACTATGGCTACACCTTC
CAIRQFSGSNYGYTF
>TRBV18|.|TRBJ2-7|few
TGTGCCAGCTCACCACAAACCGGGACTCAGTATTCCTACGAGCAGTACTTC
CASSPQTGTQYSYEQYF
>TRBV13|.|TRBJ1-1|many
TGTGCCAGCAGCTTCAGGGCAGGTGAAGCTTTCTTT
CASSFRAGEAFF
>TRBV5-1|TRBD2|TRBJ2-1|few
TGCGCCAGCAGGCCGCCGGGACTAGCGATGTCCTCCTACAATGAGCAGTTCTTC
CASRPPGLAMSSYNEQFF
>TRBV5-1|TRBD2|TRBJ2-7|many
TGCGCCAGCAGCTTCCAACTAGCGGGGGTCTACGAGCAGTACTTC
CASSFQLAGVYEQYF
>TRBV7-2|.|TRBJ1-4|few
TGTGCCAGCAGCTTAAACTTTAATGAAAAACTGTTTTTT
CASSLNFNEKLFF
>TRBV5-6|TRBD2|TRBJ2-5|once
TGTGCCAGCAGATCGACTAGCGGGCAAGAGACCCAGTACTTC
CASRSTSGQETQYF
>TRBV12-5|TRBD2|TRBJ2-3|.
TGTGCTAGTGGTCGGGGGGGAAGCACAGATACGCAGTATTTT
CASGRGGSTDTQYF
>TRBV7-9|.|TRBJ1-4|.
TGTGCCAGCAGAGGACCCGGCATTCGGGAAAAACTGTTTTTT
CASRGPGIREKLFF
>TRBV6-1|.|TRBJ2-1|many
TGCGCCAGCAGCCGACTGGCCTACAATGAGCAGTTCTTC
CASSRLAYNEQFF
>TRBV7-2|.|TRBJ1-1|.
TGTGCCAGCAGCTCGCCTTATCCGGGGATGAACACTGAAGCTTTCTTT
CASSSPYPGMNTEAFF
>TRBV2|.|TRBJ1-5|.
TGTGCCAGAGGGGGTAGTGGCAATCAGCCCCAGCATTTT
CARGGSGNQPQHF
>TRBV19|.|TRBJ1-6|.
TGTGCCAGCCAGGGGTTTCCCTATAATTCACCCCTCCACTTT
CASQGFPYNSPLHF
>TRBV7-9|.|TRBJ2-3|few
TGTGCCAGCAGCCCTCGCGGAGGTATCTTAAATACGCAGTATTTT
CASSPRGGILNTQYF
>TRBV5-1|.|TRBJ2-3|.
TGCGCCAGCAGCCCGGGCGGTAGCCCAAGCACAGATACGCAGTATTTT
CASSPGGSPSTDTQYF
>TRBV4-1|.|TRBJ2-7|.
TGCGCCAGCAGCCAAGTCATCGGCGAGCAGTACTTC
CASSQVIGEQYF
>TRBV4-2|.|TRBJ2-5|few
TGTGCCAGCAGCCAAGAAGGCAGACCCCAAGAGACCCAGTACTTC
CASSQEGRPQETQYF
>TRBV5-1|TRBD2|TRBJ2-1|.
TGCGCCAGCACCTCAAGACCTCGGACTAGCGGATACAATGAGCAGTTCTTC
CASTSRPRTSGYNEQFF
>TRBV20-1|.|TRBJ2-4|.
TGCAGTGCTGGAGGGGTTGGCAAAAACATTCAGTACTTC
CSAGGVGKNIQYF
>TRBV12-3/TRBV12-4|.|TRBJ2-1|.
TGTGCCAGCAGTCGAGAGGGTCGGAGTGAGCAGTTCTTC
CASSREGRSEQFF